These 30 T cell receptor beta chains were all obtained from the same sample, sequenced in a study of blood T cell repertoires in COVID-19. Repertoires were generated with immunoSEQ multiplex PCR, while TCRdb's copy carries only in-frame clones and drops some. The table shows about 200,000 clones, with 86% occurring only once. Source material: PBMCs or T cells enriched from blood (not recorded which). The receptors here all came from a woman in her thirties or forties with acute COVID-19.

This chain connects TRBV19 to TRBJ2-2; D may be TRBD1 (6 bases). Trimming cost V 3 bases and J 0 bases, with 8 bases left between them. The CDR3 totals 15 residues. From germline, CDR1 is LNHDA and CDR2 SQIVND (reference sequence). CDR3 protein: CASSMWGPNTGELFF. The CDR3 nucleotides read TGTGCCAGTAGTATGTGGGGGCCGAACACCGGGGAGCTGTTTTTT.

The chain uses TRBV25-1 and TRBJ2-3; 9 bases fit TRBD1. V lost 2 bases to trimming and J lost 5 bases; unmatched junction nucleotides: 8. The germline V gene encodes CDR1 MGHDK and CDR2 SYGVNS. The CDR3 loop spans 16 amino acids. CDR3 sequence reads: CASSEGNRGHRDTQYF. The CDR3 nucleotides read TGTGCCAGCAGTGAAGGAAACAGGGGGCATAGAGATACGCAGTATTTT. The variable domain in full, completed from reference TRBV25-1 and TRBJ2-3, reads EADIYQTPRYLVIGTGKKITLECSQTMGHDKMYWYQQDPGMELHLIHYSYGVNSTEKGDLSSESTVSRIRTEHFPLTLESARPSHTSQYLCASSEGNRGHRDTQYFGPGTRLTVL.

This clone was detected once. CDR3 coding DNA: TGCGCCAGCAGAGACGCGGGGGGGACCCAGTACTTC. Protein product: CASRDAGGTQYF. The genes are TRBV10-2 and TRBJ2-5; 8 bases are a match to TRBD2. The CDR3 totals 12 residues. J lost 7 bases, V lost 6 bases, and 4 bases had no gene match. Germline lookup yields CDR1 WSHSY and CDR2 SAAADI.

This chain joins TRBV7-9 and TRBJ1-2; 7 nucleotides match TRBD1. The V gene end was trimmed by 6 bases and the J gene end by 7 bases; junction bases not matched to a gene: 8. CDR1 and CDR2 (germline): SEHNR, FQNEAQ (reference sequence). The CDR3 contains 13 residues. The CDR3: CASSQGEEAGYTF. Written as DNA, the CDR3 is TGTGCCAGCAGTCAGGGGGAGGAAGCTGGCTACACCTTC.

This chain joins TRBV9 and TRBJ2-6; D call uncertain. Germline V lookup: CDR1 SGDLS, CDR2 YYNGEE. V was pared by 6 bases and J by 0 bases, with 13 bases between. The CDR3 covers 16 residues. The CDR3 DNA is TGTGCCAGCACCCCTTTCCCTAACTCTGGGGCCAACGTCCTGACTTTC. Residues: CASTPFPNSGANVLTF.

The rearrangement joins TRBV9 to TRBJ2-3; D is unclear. Germline-derived CDR1 and CDR2 are SGDLS and YYNGEE. Trimming stripped 3 bases from V and 2 bases from J, with 4 bases between. The CDR3 is made up of 12 amino acids. The CDR3 here is CASSADTDTQYF. CDR3 in DNA: TGTGCCAGCAGCGCAGACACAGATACGCAGTATTTT.

This chain links TRBV24-1 with TRBJ2-3; 12 nucleotides match TRBD2. With 3 bases clipped from V and 5 bases from J, the junction kept 11 bases outside the gene matches. Looked up from germline, CDR1 is KGHDR and CDR2 is SFDVKD. The CDR3 totals 18 residues. CDR3 protein: CATSDPGLAGEGGDTQYF. The CDR3 DNA reads TGTGCCACCAGTGATCCGGGACTAGCGGGCGAAGGGGGAGATACGCAGTATTTT.

The V and J genes are TRBV7-3 and TRBJ1-1, with TRBD1 as a possible D gene (6 bases). Germline V gives CDR1 SGHTA, CDR2 FQGTGA. This CDR3 has 13 amino acids. V lost 4 bases, J lost 1 base, and 7 bases lay in between. CDR3 coding DNA: TGTGCCAGCAGCTCGGACAGGAACACTGAAGCTTTCTTT. Residues: CASSSDRNTEAFF.

A single count supports this clone. The chain is built from TRBV19 and TRBJ2-1; 16 bases line up with TRBD2. With 5 bases clipped from V and 6 bases from J, the junction kept 7 bases outside the gene matches. Germline V gives CDR1 LNHDA, CDR2 SQIVND (reference sequence). The length of the CDR3 is 17 residues. The CDR3 nucleotides read TGTGCCAGTAGTCCGGGGACTAGCGGGAGGGGTGGCAATGAGCAGTTCTTC. Its translation: CASSPGTSGRGGNEQFF.

The chain has TRBV19 and TRBJ1-5, with D possibly TRBD1 on 6 matching bases. This CDR3 has 14 amino acids. From germline, CDR1 is LNHDA and CDR2 SQIVND (reference sequence). Trimming stripped 4 bases from V and 6 bases from J, with 13 bases between. The CDR3 nucleotides are TGTGCCAGTAGTAGTCAGGGGTTTGGTCAGCCCCAGCATTTT. Translated: CASSSQGFGQPQHF.

The V call is TRBV2, the J call TRBJ1-5, with a weak D call TRBD1 (5 bases). V was cut by 8 bases and J by 2 bases, with 13 bases left in between. The CDR3 has 14 residues. Germline V lookup: CDR1 SNHLY, CDR2 FYNNEI. As DNA, the CDR3 is TGTGCCAGCCGCGCGGGAGGGGGCAATCAGCCCCAGCATTTT. Its translation is CASRAGGGNQPQHF.

This clone was detected only once. V gene TRBV29-1 combines with J gene TRBJ2-7, with 9 bases identical to TRBD1. This CDR3 spans 15 amino acids. In germline, CDR1 is SQVTM, CDR2 ANQGSEA. V was clipped by 4 bases and J by 2 bases; unmatched bases: 9. This CDR3 is CSVGVRGTGTYEQYF. Here the CDR3 DNA reads TGCAGCGTTGGGGTGCGAGGGACAGGGACCTACGAGCAGTACTTC.

The J gene is TRBJ2-1, the V gene TRBV9, with 11 nucleotides matching TRBD2. The trim removed 3 bases at V and 2 bases at J, leaving 13 bases unmatched. CDR1 is SGDLS, CDR2 YYNGEE, per germline. The CDR3 totals 19 residues. The CDR3 sequence is CASSGDPGTSGRPYNEQFF. The DNA of the CDR3 is TGTGCCAGCAGCGGAGACCCCGGAACTAGCGGGAGACCCTACAATGAGCAGTTCTTC.

This chain uses TRBV6-5 with TRBJ2-7; 9 bases are shared with TRBD1. The germline V gene has CDR1 MNHEY and CDR2 SVGAGI. The CDR3 runs 15 residues. The J segment lost 2 bases and the V segment lost 0 bases, leaving 2 bases of the junction unmatched. The CDR3 DNA sequence: TGTGCCAGCAGTTACTCGGACAGGGGCCCCTACGAGCAGTACTTC. The encoded protein is CASSYSDRGPYEQYF.

The chain combines TRBV28 with TRBJ1-4; unclear D gene. Germline V gene data show CDR1 as MDHEN and CDR2 as SYDVKM. This CDR3 is built from 13 residues. V was shortened by 6 bases and J by 5 bases, with 10 bases between the two germline ends. CDR3 in amino acids: CASRRQNNEKLFF. CDR3 sequence (DNA): TGTGCCAGCAGGCGGCAAAACAATGAAAAACTGTTTTTT.

V is TRBV20-1 and J is TRBJ2-5; D is unclear. Germline CDR1 reads DFQATT; CDR2 reads SNEGSKA (reference sequence). The CDR3 loop spans 10 amino acids. The ends were cut back, 5 bases at V and 7 bases at J, with 8 bases in the middle. The CDR3 here is CSALSGTQYF. In DNA, the CDR3 is TGCAGTGCTCTTTCGGGGACCCAGTACTTC.

The chain recombines TRBV11-2 with TRBJ2-1, with a possible D match to TRBD2 (6 bases). CDR1 is SGHAT and CDR2 is FQNNGV in the germline V gene. V was shortened by 11 bases and J by 1 base, with 12 bases between the two germline ends. The CDR3 sequence is 13 residues long. The DNA for the CDR3 is TGTGCCCATGGAGGGCCGTCCTACAATGAGCAGTTCTTC. As protein: CAHGGPSYNEQFF.

The table lists this clone with a count of one. The chain combines TRBV5-1 with TRBJ2-1; D unresolved. The CDR3 covers 16 residues. Between the trimmed V and J ends, which lost 7 bases and 0 bases, there was a span of 17 bases. Germline V gene data show CDR1 as SGHRS and CDR2 as YFSETQ. CDR3 protein: CASEFGAQSSYNEQFF. In nucleotides, the CDR3 is TGCGCCAGCGAATTCGGAGCCCAGAGCTCCTACAATGAGCAGTTCTTC.

This chain uses TRBV6-1 with TRBJ2-3; 8 nucleotides match TRBD2. The junction had 8 bases not matched to a gene; V was cut back by 3 bases and J by 6 bases. Germline V gives CDR1 MNHNS, CDR2 SASEGT. CDR3 length: 15 amino acids. CDR3 sequence (DNA): TGTGCCAGCAGTGATGCAGCGGGAGCGGGTGATACGCAGTATTTT. Protein product: CASSDAAGAGDTQYF.

This clone turned up a few times. This chain uses TRBV28 with TRBJ2-5; TRBD2 aligns across 11 bases. V lost 3 bases and J lost 2; bases outside the gene matches: 20. Germline assignment: CDR1 MDHEN and CDR2 SYDVKM. The CDR3 is 21 residues long. The CDR3 protein is CASSFLGRLDSGRDLQETQYF. For the CDR3, the DNA is TGTGCCAGCAGTTTTCTCGGACGGTTAGATAGCGGGAGGGACCTTCAAGAGACCCAGTACTTC.

The chain couples TRBV4-3 to TRBJ2-1, with 10 bases matching TRBD2. From germline, CDR1 is LGHNA and CDR2 YSLEER. CDR3 size: 15 residues. J lost 6 bases, V lost 4 bases, and 6 bases had no gene match. CDR3: CASSPFSGRSNEQFF. The CDR3 region has the DNA TGCGCCAGCAGCCCCTTTAGCGGGAGGTCCAATGAGCAGTTCTTC.

V gene TRBV7-8 combines with J gene TRBJ2-4, with TRBD2 matching over 13 bases. Germline V CDR1 and CDR2: SGHVS, FQNEAQ. The CDR3 length is 19 residues. V trimming: 5 bases; J trimming: 2 bases; junction bases outside the gene matches: 12. The CDR3 nucleotides read TGTGCCAGCAGCCGTGAGTGGACTAGCGGGAGTCGGCCCAAAAACATTCAGTACTTC. Translated: CASSREWTSGSRPKNIQYF.

This clone has only one observation. The chain is built from TRBV5-1 and TRBJ2-1; TRBD2 agrees at 8 bases. The CDR3 length is 15 residues. The germline V gene encodes CDR1 SGHRS and CDR2 YFSETQ. Trimming cost V 4 bases and J 3 bases; bases outside gene matches: 6. CDR3 sequence reads: CASSPTSAFYNEQFF. For the CDR3, the DNA is TGCGCCAGCAGCCCGACTAGCGCCTTCTACAATGAGCAGTTCTTC.

The chain combines TRBV7-6 with TRBJ2-5; 7 positions agree with TRBD2. The CDR3 sequence is 14 residues long. In germline, CDR1 is SGHVS, CDR2 FNYEAQ. The V gene end was trimmed by 1 base and the J gene end by 2 bases; junction bases not matched to a gene: 1. Here the CDR3 DNA reads TGTGCCAGCAGCTTAGGAGCGGGACAAGAGACCCAGTACTTC. This gives the protein CASSLGAGQETQYF.

This sequence joins TRBV7-3 and TRBJ2-7, with 13 bases identical to TRBD2. Trimming at V came to 4 bases and at J to 6 bases, leaving 6 bases not matched to a gene. Germline V CDR1 and CDR2: SGHTA, FQGTGA. This CDR3 has 15 amino acids. DNA for the CDR3: TGTGCCAGCAGCTCCGGACTAGCGGGAGTCGGCGAGCAGTACTTC. Translation gives CASSSGLAGVGEQYF.

V gene TRBV6-5 combines with J gene TRBJ1-1; D is perhaps TRBD1 (6 bases). This CDR3 region has 13 residues. Germline CDR1 is MNHEY and CDR2 is SVGAGI. Trimming removed 0 bases from V and 11 bases from J, with 13 bases in between. The CDR3 region is CASSYSIGGTAFF. Here the CDR3 DNA reads TGTGCCAGCAGTTACTCGATTGGGGGCACGGCTTTCTTT.

The rearrangement joins TRBV28 to TRBJ2-2; possibly TRBD1 for D (6 bases). The CDR3 extends over 16 amino acids. CDR1 is MDHEN and CDR2 is SYDVKM in the germline V gene. V lost 6 bases and J 0 bases, leaving 14 bases between the germline ends. CDR3 bases: TGTGCCAGCAGCAAGACACAGGGATCGAACACCGGGGAGCTGTTTTTT. Residues: CASSKTQGSNTGELFF.

This sequence joins TRBV15 and TRBJ1-6; D ambiguous. This CDR3 has 14 amino acids. Germline CDR1 is LNHNV and CDR2 is YYDKDF (reference sequence). The germline V and J ends were trimmed by 0 bases and 6 bases, with 6 bases remaining between them. CDR3 sequence (DNA): TGTGCCACCAGCAGAGATAACACTAATTCACCCCTCCACTTT. It specifies CATSRDNTNSPLHF.

The chain joins TRBV9 to TRBJ2-1; 9 nucleotides line up with TRBD2. Per the germline V gene, CDR1 is SGDLS and CDR2 is YYNGEE. CDR3 length: 15 residues. Germline trimming cut 3 bases from V and 3 bases from J; bases unmatched to any gene: 4. CDR3 sequence reads: CASSGAGGSYNEQFF. The CDR3 nucleotides are TGTGCCAGCAGCGGGGCGGGAGGGAGCTACAATGAGCAGTTCTTC. The full variable domain, rest sourced from reference TRBV9 and TRBJ2-1, is DSGVTQTPKHLITATGQRVTLRCSPRSGDLSVYWYQQSLDQGLQFLIQYYNGEERAKGNILERFSAQQFPDLHSELNLSSLELGDSALYFCASSGAGGSYNEQFFGPGTRLTVL.

The rearrangement uses TRBV7-2 and TRBJ1-1, with 8 positions matching TRBD1. Germline V gene sequence: CDR1 SGHTA, CDR2 FQGNSA. The CDR3 is 12 residues long. V lost 6 bases and J lost 8; bases outside the gene matches: 5. Here the CDR3 reads CASSDRGGEAFF. In DNA form, the CDR3 reads TGTGCCAGCAGTGACAGGGGCGGAGAAGCTTTCTTT.